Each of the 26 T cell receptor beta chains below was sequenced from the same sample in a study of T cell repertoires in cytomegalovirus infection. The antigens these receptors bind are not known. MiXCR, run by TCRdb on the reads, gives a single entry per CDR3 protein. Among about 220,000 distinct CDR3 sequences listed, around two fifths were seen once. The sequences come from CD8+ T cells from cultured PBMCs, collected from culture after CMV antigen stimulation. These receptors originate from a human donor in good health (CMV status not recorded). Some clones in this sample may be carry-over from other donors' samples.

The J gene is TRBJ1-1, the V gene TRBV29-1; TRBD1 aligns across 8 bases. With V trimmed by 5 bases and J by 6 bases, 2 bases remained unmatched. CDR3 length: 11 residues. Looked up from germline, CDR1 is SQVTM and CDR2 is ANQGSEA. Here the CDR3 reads CSVRQGPEAFF. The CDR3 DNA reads TGCAGCGTTAGACAGGGGCCTGAAGCTTTCTTT.

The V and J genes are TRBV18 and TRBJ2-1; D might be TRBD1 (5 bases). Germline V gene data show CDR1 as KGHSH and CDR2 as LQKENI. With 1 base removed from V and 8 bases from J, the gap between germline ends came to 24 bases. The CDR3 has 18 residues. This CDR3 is CASSPRGVGTGGGDEQFF. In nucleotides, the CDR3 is TGTGCCAGCTCACCACGAGGAGTCGGAACAGGCGGTGGGGATGAGCAGTTCTTC.

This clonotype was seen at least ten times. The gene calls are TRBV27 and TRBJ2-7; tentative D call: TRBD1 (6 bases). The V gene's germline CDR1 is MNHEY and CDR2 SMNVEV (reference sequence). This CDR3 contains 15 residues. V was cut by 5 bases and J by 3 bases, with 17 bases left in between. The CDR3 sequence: CASSTTGLTGYEQYF. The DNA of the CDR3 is TGTGCCAGCAGTACCACAGGGTTAACTGGCTACGAGCAGTACTTC.

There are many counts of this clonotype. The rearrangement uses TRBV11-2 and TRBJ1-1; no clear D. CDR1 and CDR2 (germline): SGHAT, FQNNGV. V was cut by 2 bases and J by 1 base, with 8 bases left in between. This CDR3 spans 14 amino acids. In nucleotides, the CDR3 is TGTGCCAGCAGCTTAACGACCGCGAACACTGAAGCTTTCTTT. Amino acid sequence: CASSLTTANTEAFF.

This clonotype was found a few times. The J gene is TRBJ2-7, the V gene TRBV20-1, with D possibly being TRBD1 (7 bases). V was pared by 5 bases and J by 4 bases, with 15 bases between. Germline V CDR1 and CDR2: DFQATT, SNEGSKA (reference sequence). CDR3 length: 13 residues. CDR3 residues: CSARNRGGYEQYF. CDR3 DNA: TGCAGTGCTCGCAACAGGGGAGGTTACGAGCAGTACTTC.

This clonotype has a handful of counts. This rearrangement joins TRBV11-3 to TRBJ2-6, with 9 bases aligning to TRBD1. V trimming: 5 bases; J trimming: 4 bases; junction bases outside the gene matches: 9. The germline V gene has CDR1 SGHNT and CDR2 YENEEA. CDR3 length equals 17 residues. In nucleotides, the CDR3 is TGTGCCAGCAGCACCGGACAGGGGAGCTTCGGGGCCAACGTCCTGACTTTC. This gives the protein CASSTGQGSFGANVLTF.

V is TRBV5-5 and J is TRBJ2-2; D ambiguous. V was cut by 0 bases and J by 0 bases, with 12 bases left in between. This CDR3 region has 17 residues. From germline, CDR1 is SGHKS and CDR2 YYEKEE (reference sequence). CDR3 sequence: CASSLGNPRPNTGELFF. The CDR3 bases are TGTGCCAGCAGCTTGGGGAACCCGAGGCCGAACACCGGGGAGCTGTTTTTT.

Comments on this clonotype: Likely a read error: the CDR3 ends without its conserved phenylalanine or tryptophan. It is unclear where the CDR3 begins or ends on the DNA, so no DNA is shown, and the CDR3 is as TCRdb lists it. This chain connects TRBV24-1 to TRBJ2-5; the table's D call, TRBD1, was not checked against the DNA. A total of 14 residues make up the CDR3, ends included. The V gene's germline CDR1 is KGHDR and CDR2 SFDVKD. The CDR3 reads CATSDVTGEATQEN.

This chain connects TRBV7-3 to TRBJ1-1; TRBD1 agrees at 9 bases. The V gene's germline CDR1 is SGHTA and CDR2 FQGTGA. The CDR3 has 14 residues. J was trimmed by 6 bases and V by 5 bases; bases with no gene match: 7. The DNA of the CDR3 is TGTGCCAGCAGCGCCACAGGGGGCGGCGCTGAAGCTTTCTTT. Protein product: CASSATGGGAEAFF.

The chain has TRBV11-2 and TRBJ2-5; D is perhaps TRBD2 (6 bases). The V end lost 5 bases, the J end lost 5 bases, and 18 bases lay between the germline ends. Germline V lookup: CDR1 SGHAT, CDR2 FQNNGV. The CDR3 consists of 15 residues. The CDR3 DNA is TGTGCCAGCAGCCCCACCGGGGGTCCAAGGGAGACCCAGTACTTC. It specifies CASSPTGGPRETQYF.

The CDR3 coding sequence is TGTGCCAGCAGTTACCCTGAGACCCAGTACTTC. This codes for CASSYPETQYF. The chain has TRBV6-2 or TRBV6-3 and TRBJ2-5; D unclear. The CDR3 extends over 11 amino acids. Trimming removed 2 bases from V and 5 bases from J, with 3 bases in between. CDR1 and CDR2 (germline): MNHEY, SVGEGT.

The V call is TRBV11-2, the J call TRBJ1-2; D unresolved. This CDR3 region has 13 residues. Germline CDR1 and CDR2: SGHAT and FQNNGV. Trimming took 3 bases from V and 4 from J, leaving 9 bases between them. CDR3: CASSFQNTYGYTF. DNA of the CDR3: TGTGCCAGCAGCTTCCAGAATACCTATGGCTACACCTTC.

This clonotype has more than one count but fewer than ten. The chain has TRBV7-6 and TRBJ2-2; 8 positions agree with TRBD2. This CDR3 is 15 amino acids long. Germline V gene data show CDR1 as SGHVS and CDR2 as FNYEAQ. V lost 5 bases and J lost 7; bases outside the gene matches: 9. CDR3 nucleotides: TGTGCCAGCAGCCAAAGTCCCGGGACTAGCGGGGAGCTGTTTTTT. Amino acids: CASSQSPGTSGELFF.

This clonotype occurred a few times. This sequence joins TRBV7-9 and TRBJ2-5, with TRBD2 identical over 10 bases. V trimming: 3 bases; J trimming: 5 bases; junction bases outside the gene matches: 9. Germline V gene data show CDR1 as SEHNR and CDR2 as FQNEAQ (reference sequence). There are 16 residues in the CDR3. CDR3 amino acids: CASSLTSGPEGETQYF. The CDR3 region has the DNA TGTGCCAGCAGCTTGACTAGCGGGCCGGAGGGGGAGACCCAGTACTTC.

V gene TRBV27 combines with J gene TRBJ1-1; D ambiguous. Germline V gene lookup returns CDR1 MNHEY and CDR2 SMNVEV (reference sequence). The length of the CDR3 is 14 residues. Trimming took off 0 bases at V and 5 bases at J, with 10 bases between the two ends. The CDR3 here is CASSLSTGTTEAFF. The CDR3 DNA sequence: TGTGCCAGCAGTTTATCCACGGGTACGACTGAAGCTTTCTTT.

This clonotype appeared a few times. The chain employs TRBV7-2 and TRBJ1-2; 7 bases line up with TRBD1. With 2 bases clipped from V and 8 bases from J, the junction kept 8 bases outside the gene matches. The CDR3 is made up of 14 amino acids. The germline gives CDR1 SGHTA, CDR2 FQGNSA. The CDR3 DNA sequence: TGTGCCAGCAGCTTATCAGGCAGGGGGGACGGCTACACCTTC. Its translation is CASSLSGRGDGYTF.

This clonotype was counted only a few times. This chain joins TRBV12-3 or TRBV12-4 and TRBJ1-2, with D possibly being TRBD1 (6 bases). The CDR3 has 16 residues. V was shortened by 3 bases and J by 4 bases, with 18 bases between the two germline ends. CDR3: CASSLGILGASYGYTF. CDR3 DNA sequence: TGTGCCAGCAGTTTGGGGATTCTGGGGGCAAGCTATGGCTACACCTTC.

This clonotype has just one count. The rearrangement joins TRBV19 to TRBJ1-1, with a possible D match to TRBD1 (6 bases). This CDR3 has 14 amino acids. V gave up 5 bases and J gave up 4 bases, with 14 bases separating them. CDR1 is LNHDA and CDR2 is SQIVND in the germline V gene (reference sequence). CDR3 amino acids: CASSFGTISTEAFF. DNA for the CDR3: TGTGCCAGTAGTTTCGGGACAATCAGCACTGAAGCTTTCTTT.

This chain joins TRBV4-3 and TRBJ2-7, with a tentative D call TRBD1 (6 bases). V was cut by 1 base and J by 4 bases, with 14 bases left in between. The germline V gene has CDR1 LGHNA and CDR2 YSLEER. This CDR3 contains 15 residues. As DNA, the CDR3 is TGCGCCAGCAGCCAAGGTCCGGAACAGGGATACGAGCAGTACTTC. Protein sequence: CASSQGPEQGYEQYF.

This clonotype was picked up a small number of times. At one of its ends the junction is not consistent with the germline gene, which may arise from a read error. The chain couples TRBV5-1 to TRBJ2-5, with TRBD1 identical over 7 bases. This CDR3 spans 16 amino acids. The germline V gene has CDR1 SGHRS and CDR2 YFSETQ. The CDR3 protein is CASSLASDRAQETTYF. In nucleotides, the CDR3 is TGCGCAAGCAGCTTGGCTTCTGACAGGGCCCAAGAGACCACGTACTTC.

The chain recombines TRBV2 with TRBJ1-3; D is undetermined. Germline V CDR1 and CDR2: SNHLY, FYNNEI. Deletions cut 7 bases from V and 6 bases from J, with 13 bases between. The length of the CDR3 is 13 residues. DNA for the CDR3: TGTGCCAGCATCGAGGTGGAGGAAAACACCATATATTTT. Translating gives CASIEVEENTIYF.

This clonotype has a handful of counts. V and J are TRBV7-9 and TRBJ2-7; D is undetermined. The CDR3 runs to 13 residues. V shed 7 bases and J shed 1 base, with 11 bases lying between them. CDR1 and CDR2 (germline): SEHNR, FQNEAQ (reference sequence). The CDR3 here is CASTPPNSYEQYF. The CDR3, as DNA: TGTGCCAGCACCCCCCCGAATTCCTACGAGCAGTACTTC.

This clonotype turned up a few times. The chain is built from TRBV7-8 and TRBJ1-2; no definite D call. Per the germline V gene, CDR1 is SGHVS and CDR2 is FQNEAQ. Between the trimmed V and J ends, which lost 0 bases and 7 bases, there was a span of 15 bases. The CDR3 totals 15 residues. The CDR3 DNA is TGTGCCAGCAGCTTAGCGTCGAGCGGCGTGGGTGGCTACACCTTC. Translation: CASSLASSGVGGYTF.

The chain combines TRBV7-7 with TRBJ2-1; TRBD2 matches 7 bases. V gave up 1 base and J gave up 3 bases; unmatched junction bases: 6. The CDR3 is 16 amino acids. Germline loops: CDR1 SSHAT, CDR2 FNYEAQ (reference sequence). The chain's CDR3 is CASSLGSAGFYNEQFF. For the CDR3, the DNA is TGTGCCAGCAGCTTAGGATCAGCGGGGTTCTACAATGAGCAGTTCTTC.

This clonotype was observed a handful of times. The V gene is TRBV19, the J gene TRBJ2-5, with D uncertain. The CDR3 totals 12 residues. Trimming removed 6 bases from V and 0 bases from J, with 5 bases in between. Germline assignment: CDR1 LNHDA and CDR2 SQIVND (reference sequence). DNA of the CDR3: TGTGCCAGTAGCCGTTACCAAGAGACCCAGTACTTC. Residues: CASSRYQETQYF.

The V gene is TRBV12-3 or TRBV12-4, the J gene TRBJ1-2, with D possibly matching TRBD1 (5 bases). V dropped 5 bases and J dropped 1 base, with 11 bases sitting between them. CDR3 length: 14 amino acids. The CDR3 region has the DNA TGTGCCAGCAGTACAGACAGCCTTAACTATGGCTACACCTTC. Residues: CASSTDSLNYGYTF.